The entry that follows covers one T cell receptor beta chain sequence. Its antigen is not known. The data originate from a study of cytomegalovirus exposure and HLA in healthy donors. Overall study results and limits: The study recorded fewer than 200 TCR beta chains that were cytomegalovirus-associated. Several V segments, TRBV6-2 and TRBV6-3 among them, could not be told apart and were dropped. Earlier analysis looked at TCR beta V segments, and most were productive about 87% or about 30% of the time. Per published reports, the classifier diagnosed cytomegalovirus status with high specificity and sensitivity.

Trimming stripped 3 bases from V and 4 bases from J, with 10 bases between. The CDR3 is 13 residues long. Germline V gives CDR1 SGHRS, CDR2 YFSETQ. The PCR had 60 Vbeta and 13 Jbeta primers. Sequencing was performed with immunoSEQ multiplex PCR; in TCRdb, only in-frame clones are kept and a portion is missing. The profile shows some 130,000 clones, 70% to 80% of them singletons. The sequenced sample consisted of PBMCs. This receptor was taken from a female donor in good health and CMV-seropositive. This chain connects TRBV5-1 to TRBJ2-5, with D perhaps matching TRBD2 (6 bases). CDR3 coding DNA: TGCGCCAGCAGCTCGGCGGGACTAGAGACCCAGTACTTC. It specifies CASSSAGLETQYF.